These 26 T cell receptor beta chains came from one sample sequenced in a study of cytomegalovirus exposure and HLA in healthy donors. A multiplex PCR was run with 60 Vbeta primers and 13 Jbeta primers. The assay was immunoSEQ multiplex PCR, and TCRdb's table has in-frame clones only and misses some. The sample has more than 100,000 clones, about 85% seen once. What was sequenced was PBMCs. The receptors come from a man aged 50-60 years in good health and CMV-seronegative.

V and J are TRBV7-2 and TRBJ2-4; 7 bases line up with TRBD2. Looked up from germline, CDR1 is SGHTA and CDR2 is FQGNSA. The length of the CDR3 is 16 residues. V gave up 2 bases and J gave up 1 base; unmatched junction bases: 5. CDR3 sequence: CASSLQLGGAKNIQYF. The CDR3 nucleotides are TGTGCCAGCAGCTTACAACTCGGGGGGGCCAAAAACATTCAGTACTTC.

The J gene is TRBJ2-1, the V gene TRBV4-3, with D possibly TRBD1 on 6 matching bases. Germline V lookup: CDR1 LGHNA, CDR2 YSLEER. V shed 4 bases and J shed 4 bases, with 17 bases lying between them. The CDR3 is 16 amino acids. This chain's CDR3 is CASSRLRDTNYNEQFF. In DNA form, the CDR3 reads TGCGCCAGCAGCCGGCTCCGGGACACAAATTACAATGAGCAGTTCTTC.

V is TRBV5-4 and J is TRBJ2-3; 7 bases agree with TRBD1. Per the germline V gene, CDR1 is SGHNT and CDR2 is YYREEE (reference sequence). The trim removed 4 bases at V and 6 bases at J, leaving 14 bases unmatched. The CDR3 loop spans 16 amino acids. In nucleotides, the CDR3 is TGTGCCAGCAGCCTGGACGGGGACAGTCTTGTGGATACGCAGTATTTT. Amino acids: CASSLDGDSLVDTQYF.

This clone was seen more than once but under ten times. The chain employs TRBV5-1 and TRBJ2-2; possibly TRBD2 for D (6 bases). CDR1 and CDR2 from the germline V gene are SGHRS and YFSETQ. This CDR3 region has 15 residues. V lost 1 base to trimming and J lost 5 bases, with 12 bases between them. CDR3 DNA: TGCGCCAGCAGCTTGATCGTGGGGGGTACCGGGGAGCTGTTTTTT. Amino acid sequence: CASSLIVGGTGELFF.

This chain links TRBV5-1 with TRBJ2-5, with D perhaps matching TRBD2 (6 bases). The germline V gene has CDR1 SGHRS and CDR2 YFSETQ. V was shortened by 3 bases and J by 4 bases, with 10 bases between the two germline ends. The CDR3 length is 13 residues. CDR3 in DNA: TGCGCCAGCAGCTCGGAGGGCCTAGAGACCCAGTACTTC. Translating gives CASSSEGLETQYF.

This clone came up once. The chain couples TRBV4-1 to TRBJ2-1, with 10 positions matching TRBD2. Germline CDR1 is MGHRA and CDR2 is YSYEKL. The length of the CDR3 is 17 residues. The V segment lost 3 bases and the J segment 7 bases; nucleotides outside the gene matches: 12. CDR3 protein: CASSHSGAGGAYNEQFF. In DNA form, the CDR3 reads TGCGCCAGCAGCCATTCTGGAGCGGGAGGGGCTTATAATGAGCAGTTCTTC.

This chain connects TRBV11-2 to TRBJ1-2; D might be TRBD1 (5 bases). Germline V lookup: CDR1 SGHAT, CDR2 FQNNGV. With 1 base removed from V and 3 bases from J, the gap between germline ends came to 9 bases. The CDR3 is 14 amino acids. CDR3 DNA sequence: TGTGCCAGCAGCTTAGCGACGGGGGACTATGGCTACACCTTC. This gives the protein CASSLATGDYGYTF.

The chain has TRBV4-1 and TRBJ2-7; 9 nucleotides align to TRBD1. Germline CDR1 reads MGHRA; CDR2 reads YSYEKL. Trimming removed 1 base from V and 8 bases from J; junction bases left unmatched: 6. CDR3 length: 14 amino acids. This chain's CDR3 is CASSQGGTGLQQYF. DNA for the CDR3: TGCGCCAGCAGCCAAGGAGGGACAGGGCTCCAGCAGTACTTC.

The rearrangement links TRBV7-8 to TRBJ1-2; D may be TRBD1 (5 bases). This CDR3 comprises 15 residues. Looked up from germline, CDR1 is SGHVS and CDR2 is FQNEAQ. Trimming shortened V by 1 base and J by 5 bases, and 14 bases separated the two germline ends. CDR3 DNA sequence: TGTGCCAGCAGCTTAGTGAACACGGGACTGTATGGCTACACCTTC. It is translated as CASSLVNTGLYGYTF.

The chain couples TRBV9 to TRBJ1-2; D perhaps matches TRBD1 (6 bases). The CDR3 spans 14 residues. The V end lost 0 bases, the J end lost 7 bases, and 13 bases lay between the germline ends. From germline, CDR1 is SGDLS and CDR2 YYNGEE. The CDR3 bases are TGTGCCAGCAGCGTAGTTTCAGGGGAAAGTGGCTACACCTTC. Translating gives CASSVVSGESGYTF.

This clone came up a few times. The chain combines TRBV2 with TRBJ2-7; TRBD2 agrees at 9 bases. The CDR3 contains 16 residues. With V trimmed by 6 bases and J by 0 bases, 9 bases remained unmatched. Germline CDR1 is SNHLY and CDR2 is FYNNEI. For the CDR3, the DNA is TGTGCCAGCAGCGACCCGGGACTAGCAGTCTCCTACGAGCAGTACTTC. Its protein is CASSDPGLAVSYEQYF.

A single count supports this clone. The genes are TRBV6-5 and TRBJ1-4; TRBD1 might be the D (5 bases). Deletions cut 2 bases from V and 8 bases from J, with 15 bases between. The V gene's germline CDR1 is MNHEY and CDR2 SVGAGI. The length of the CDR3 is 15 residues. CDR3 sequence: CASSYGGRKGEKLFF. The DNA of the CDR3 is TGTGCCAGCAGTTACGGCGGCAGGAAGGGGGAAAAACTGTTTTTT.

The chain links TRBV5-1 to TRBJ2-3, with TRBD1 identical over 9 bases. CDR3 length equals 17 residues. V lost 0 bases, J lost 6 bases, and 11 bases stayed unmatched. CDR1 is SGHRS, CDR2 YFSETQ, per germline. The CDR3: CASSLEVGQGSRDTQYF. The CDR3 coding sequence is TGCGCCAGCAGCTTGGAAGTGGGACAGGGTTCAAGGGATACGCAGTATTTT.

This chain connects TRBV10-3 to TRBJ2-5; weak D call: TRBD1 (5 bases). Trimming pared 3 bases from V and 0 bases from J, leaving 14 bases between. The CDR3 is made up of 16 amino acids. Germline V gene sequence: CDR1 ENHRY, CDR2 SYGVKD. The CDR3 protein is CAISERGGAYQETQYF. In DNA, the CDR3 is TGTGCCATCAGTGAAAGGGGTGGCGCGTACCAAGAGACCCAGTACTTC.

The V and J genes are TRBV28 and TRBJ2-6; 8 positions match TRBD1. In germline, CDR1 is MDHEN, CDR2 SYDVKM. This CDR3 spans 18 amino acids. V gave up 7 bases and J gave up 0 bases; unmatched junction bases: 11. CDR3 nucleotide sequence: TGTGCCAGCATCCCTTGGGGGACAGGTACCTCTGGGGCCAACGTCCTGACTTTC. As protein: CASIPWGTGTSGANVLTF.

The chain is built from TRBV6-9 and TRBJ1-5; unclear D gene. Trimming stripped 5 bases from V and 4 bases from J, with 3 bases between. CDR3 length equals 11 residues. Germline V gives CDR1 MNHGY, CDR2 SVAAGI. The CDR3 region has the DNA TGTGCCAGCAGTCTAAATCAGCCCCAGCATTTT. This sequence encodes CASSLNQPQHF.

The V gene is TRBV11-3, the J gene TRBJ1-6; D might be TRBD1 (5 bases). CDR3 size: 13 residues. V lost 5 bases and J lost 7, with 9 bases in between. The germline V gene has CDR1 SGHNT and CDR2 YENEEA. CDR3 DNA: TGTGCCAGCAGCCTCTACAGGAATTCACCCCTCCACTTT. It encodes CASSLYRNSPLHF.

The count of this clone is one. The chain recombines TRBV19 with TRBJ2-3, with 8 bases fitting TRBD2. The CDR3 length is 14 residues. Per the germline V gene, CDR1 is LNHDA and CDR2 is SQIVND (reference sequence). V shed 9 bases, J shed 0 bases, and the junction held 5 bases outside the gene matches. CDR3 loop: CASQLAASTDTQYF. Written as DNA, the CDR3 is TGTGCCAGCCAACTAGCGGCTAGCACAGATACGCAGTATTTT.

J is TRBJ2-3 and V is TRBV7-8; 12 positions match TRBD2. This CDR3 comprises 16 residues. The germline V gene has CDR1 SGHVS and CDR2 FQNEAQ. V was pared by 4 bases and J by 3 bases, with 5 bases of the junction left unmatched. The CDR3 nucleotides read TGTGCCAGCAGCTACCCGACTAGCGGGGGAACAGATACGCAGTATTTT. As protein: CASSYPTSGGTDTQYF.

This chain uses TRBV6-5 with TRBJ2-7; possibly TRBD1 for D (5 bases). V lost 0 bases and J lost 3, with 12 bases in between. Germline values: CDR1 MNHEY, CDR2 SVGAGI. There are 15 residues in the CDR3. The CDR3 bases are TGTGCCAGCAGTTACTCCACAGGCGATGGCTACGAGCAGTACTTC. It is translated as CASSYSTGDGYEQYF.

CDR3 amino acids: CASSFLAGGPQEQYF. The CDR3 DNA is TGTGCCAGCAGTTTTCTGGCGGGGGGGCCTCAGGAGCAGTACTTC. The chain is built from TRBV28 and TRBJ2-7, with 9 bases that match TRBD2. Germline V gene sequence: CDR1 MDHEN, CDR2 SYDVKM. V shed 3 bases, J shed 7 bases, and the junction held 10 bases outside the gene matches. The CDR3 is made up of 15 amino acids.

This clone appeared a few times. The chain has TRBV13 and TRBJ1-5; 8 nucleotides agree with TRBD1. Germline values: CDR1 PRHDT, CDR2 FYEKMQ (reference sequence). V gave up 1 base and J gave up 5 bases; unmatched junction bases: 1. CDR3 size: 14 residues. In nucleotides, the CDR3 is TGTGCCAGCAGCTTAGCAGGGGGCGATCAGCCCCAGCATTTT. Protein product: CASSLAGGDQPQHF.

The chain combines TRBV29-1 with TRBJ2-5; 12 bases are a match to TRBD2. The CDR3 length is 11 residues. CDR1 SQVTM and CDR2 ANQGSEA come from the germline V gene. The trim removed 6 bases at V and 9 bases at J, leaving 2 bases unmatched. The CDR3 region is CSVGTSGSQYF. The CDR3 nucleotides are TGCAGCGTCGGGACTAGCGGGTCCCAGTACTTC.

This clone was detected only a few times. The chain has TRBV29-1 and TRBJ1-1; maybe TRBD1 (5 bases). Germline V CDR1 and CDR2: SQVTM, ANQGSEA. Trimming cost V 7 bases and J 2 bases, with 17 bases left between them. The CDR3 extends over 14 amino acids. CDR3 nucleotide sequence: TGCAGCGCGGGCTGGCGACAGACAAACACTGAAGCTTTCTTT. This codes for CSAGWRQTNTEAFF.

The rearrangement links TRBV18 to TRBJ1-1; perhaps TRBD1 as D (6 bases). V was clipped by 4 bases and J by 0 bases, with 12 bases between them. This CDR3 comprises 15 residues. Looked up from germline, CDR1 is KGHSH and CDR2 is LQKENI. CDR3 bases: TGTGCCAGCTCACAGCTAGGACAGTTGAACACTGAAGCTTTCTTT. This encodes CASSQLGQLNTEAFF.

The chain uses TRBV5-1 and TRBJ2-2; TRBD2 aligns across 8 bases. V trimming: 4 bases; J trimming: 5 bases; junction bases outside the gene matches: 10. Germline assignment: CDR1 SGHRS and CDR2 YFSETQ. This CDR3 has 16 residues. Here the CDR3 reads CASSLLPAGATGELFF. The CDR3 DNA reads TGCGCCAGCAGCCTCCTCCCAGCGGGAGCGACCGGGGAGCTGTTTTTT. Based on the CDR3 plus reference TRBV5-1 and TRBJ2-2, the full variable domain is KAGVTQTPRYLIKTRGQQVTLSCSPISGHRSVSWYQQTPGQGLQFLFEYFSETQRNKGNFPGRFSGRQFSNSRSEMNVSTLELGDSALYLCASSLLPAGATGELFFGEGSRLTVL.